The clone carrying this T cell receptor beta chain rates as medium-sized. This sample is part of a study of tumor-infiltrating lymphocytes in primary liver carcinoma. Total RNA and DNA came together from approximately 20-30 mg of bulk tissue without cell sorting. Starting material of 450 to 500 ng total RNA yielded TCR beta cDNA via a constant-region primer. Amplification in three nested multiplex PCR rounds with slightly modified ARM-PCR gave rise to TCR beta libraries. TCRdb fed the multiplex PCR reads into MiXCR, producing one record per CDR3 protein. The sample lists about 120,000 distinct CDR3 sequences; approximately 68% were seen once. Source material: tumor-adjacent normal liver tissue. This clonotype was obtained from a woman aged 55-75 years with primary liver carcinoma and hepatitis B virus infection.

CDR3 amino acids: CASSLEPGANVLTF. CDR3 sequence (DNA): TGTGCCAGCAGCTTAGAGCCAGGGGCCAACGTCCTGACTTTC. The chain joins TRBV11-2 to TRBJ2-6; D is unresolved. There are 14 residues in the CDR3. Germline CDR1 SGHAT, CDR2 FQNNGV. Trimming took off 0 bases at V and 4 bases at J, with 4 bases between the two ends.